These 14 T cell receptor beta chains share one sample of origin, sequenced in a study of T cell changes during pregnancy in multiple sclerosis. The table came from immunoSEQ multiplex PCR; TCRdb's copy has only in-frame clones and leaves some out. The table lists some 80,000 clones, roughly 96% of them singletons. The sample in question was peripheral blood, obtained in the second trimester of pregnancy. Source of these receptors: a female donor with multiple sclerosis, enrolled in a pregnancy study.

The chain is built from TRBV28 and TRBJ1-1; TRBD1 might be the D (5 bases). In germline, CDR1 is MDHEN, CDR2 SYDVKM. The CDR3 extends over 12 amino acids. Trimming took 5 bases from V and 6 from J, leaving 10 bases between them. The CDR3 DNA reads TGTGCCAGCAGTGCGGGACTATCTGAAGCTTTCTTT. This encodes CASSAGLSEAFF.

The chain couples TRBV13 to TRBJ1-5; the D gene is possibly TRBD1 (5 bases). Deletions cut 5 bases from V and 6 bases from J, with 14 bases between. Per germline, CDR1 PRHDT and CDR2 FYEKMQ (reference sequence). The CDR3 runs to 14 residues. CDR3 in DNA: TGTGCCAGCAGCCATGCAGGGATTGGTCAGCCCCAGCATTTT. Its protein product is CASSHAGIGQPQHF.

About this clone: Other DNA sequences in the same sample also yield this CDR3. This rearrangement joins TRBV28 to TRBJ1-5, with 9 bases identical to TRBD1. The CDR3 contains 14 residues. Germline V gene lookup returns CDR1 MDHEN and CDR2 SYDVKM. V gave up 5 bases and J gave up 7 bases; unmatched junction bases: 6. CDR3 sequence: CASSLGQGVQPQHF. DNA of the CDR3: TGTGCCAGCAGTCTGGGACAGGGAGTCCAGCCCCAGCATTTT. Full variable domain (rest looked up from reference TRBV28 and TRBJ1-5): DVKVTQSSRYLVKRTGEKVFLECVQDMDHENMFWYRQDPGLGLRLIYFSYDVKMKEKGDIPEGYSVSREKKERFSLILESASTNQTSMYLCASSLGQGVQPQHFGDGTRLSIL.

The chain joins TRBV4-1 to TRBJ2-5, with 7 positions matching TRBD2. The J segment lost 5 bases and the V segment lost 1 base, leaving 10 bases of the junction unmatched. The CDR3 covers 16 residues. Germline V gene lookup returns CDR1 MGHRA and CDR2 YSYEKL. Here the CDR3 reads CASSQGGGSRRETQYF. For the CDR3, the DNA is TGCGCCAGCAGCCAAGGTGGCGGGAGCAGAAGGGAGACCCAGTACTTC.

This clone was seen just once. The CDR3 region is CASSLSWTAGELFF. The CDR3 DNA reads TGTGCCAGCAGCTTAAGTTGGACAGCCGGGGAGCTGTTTTTT. This chain joins TRBV7-2 and TRBJ2-2; D perhaps matches TRBD1 (6 bases). V was cut by 2 bases and J by 6 bases, with 10 bases left in between. Per germline, CDR1 SGHTA and CDR2 FQGNSA. The length of the CDR3 is 14 residues.

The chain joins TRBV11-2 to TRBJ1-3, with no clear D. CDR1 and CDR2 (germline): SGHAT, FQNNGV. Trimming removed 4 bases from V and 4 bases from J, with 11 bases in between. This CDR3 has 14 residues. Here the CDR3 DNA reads TGTGCCAGCAGCTCTTACAGCACAGGAAACACCATATATTTT. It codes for CASSSYSTGNTIYF.

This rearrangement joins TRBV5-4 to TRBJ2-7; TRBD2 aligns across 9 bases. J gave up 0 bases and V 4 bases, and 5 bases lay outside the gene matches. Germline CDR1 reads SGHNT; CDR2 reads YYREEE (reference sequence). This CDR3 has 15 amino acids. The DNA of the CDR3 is TGTGCCAGCAGCCTAACTAGCGGGCTCTCCTACGAGCAGTACTTC. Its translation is CASSLTSGLSYEQYF.

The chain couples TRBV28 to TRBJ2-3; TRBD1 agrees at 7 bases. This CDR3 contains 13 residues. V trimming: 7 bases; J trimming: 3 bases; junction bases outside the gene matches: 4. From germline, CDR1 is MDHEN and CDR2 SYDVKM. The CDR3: CASKNRGTDTQYF. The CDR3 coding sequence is TGTGCCAGCAAAAACAGGGGTACAGATACGCAGTATTTT. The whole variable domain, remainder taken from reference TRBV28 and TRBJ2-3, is DVKVTQSSRYLVKRTGEKVFLECVQDMDHENMFWYRQDPGLGLRLIYFSYDVKMKEKGDIPEGYSVSREKKERFSLILESASTNQTSMYLCASKNRGTDTQYFGPGTRLTVL.

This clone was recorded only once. The CDR3: CASSVGGLAGEAGLGTGELFF. In nucleotides, the CDR3 is TGTGCCAGCAGCGTAGGTGGACTAGCGGGGGAGGCGGGTCTGGGCACCGGGGAGCTGTTTTTT. The chain carries TRBV9 and TRBJ2-2; 13 nucleotides match TRBD2. CDR3 length: 21 residues. The J segment lost 4 bases and the V segment lost 0 bases, leaving 15 bases of the junction unmatched. Germline loops: CDR1 SGDLS, CDR2 YYNGEE.

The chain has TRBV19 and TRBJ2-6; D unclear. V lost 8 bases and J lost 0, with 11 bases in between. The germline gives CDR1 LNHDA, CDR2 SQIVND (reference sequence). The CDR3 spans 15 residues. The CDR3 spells CASRPQPSGANVLTF. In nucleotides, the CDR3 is TGTGCCAGTCGACCACAGCCCTCTGGGGCCAACGTCCTGACTTTC.

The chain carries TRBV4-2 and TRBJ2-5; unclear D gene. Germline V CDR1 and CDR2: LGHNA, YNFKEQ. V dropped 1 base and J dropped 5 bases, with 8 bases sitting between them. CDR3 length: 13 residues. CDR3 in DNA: TGTGCCAGCAGCCAAGGACACTGGGAGACCCAGTACTTC. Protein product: CASSQGHWETQYF.

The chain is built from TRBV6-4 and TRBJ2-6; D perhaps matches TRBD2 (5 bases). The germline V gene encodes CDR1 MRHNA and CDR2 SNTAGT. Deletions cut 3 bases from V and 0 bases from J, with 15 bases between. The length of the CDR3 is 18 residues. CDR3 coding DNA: TGTGCCAGCAGTGATTATGGAGGACGGACCTCTGGGGCCAACGTCCTGACTTTC. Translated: CASSDYGGRTSGANVLTF.

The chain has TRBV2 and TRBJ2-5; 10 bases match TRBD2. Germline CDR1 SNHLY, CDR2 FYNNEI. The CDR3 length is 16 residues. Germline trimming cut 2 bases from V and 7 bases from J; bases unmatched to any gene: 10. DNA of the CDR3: TGTGCCAGCAGTGAAAATTCGGCTAGCGGGAGTTGGACCCAGTACTTC. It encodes CASSENSASGSWTQYF.

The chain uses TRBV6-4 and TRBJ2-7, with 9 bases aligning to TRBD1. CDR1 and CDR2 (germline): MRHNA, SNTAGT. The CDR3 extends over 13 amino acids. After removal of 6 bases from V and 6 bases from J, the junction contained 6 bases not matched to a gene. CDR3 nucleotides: TGTGCCAGCAGCCGGGACAGGGTTTCCGAGCAGTACTTC. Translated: CASSRDRVSEQYF.